One T cell receptor (beta chain) is described in this entry. What it binds is not known. The data derive from a study of shared clonotypes between healthy human individuals. In the study overall: The people who gave samples were a couple of women and a few men aged 18 to 49. Notes on the study in general: Researchers sampled only blood; tissue repertoires likely differ. Represented genetic and exposure-history diversity was restricted by having few donors.

Profiling relied on immunoSEQ multiplex PCR, and the TCRdb table lists in-frame clones only, not all of them. This repertoire shows roughly 1,500,000 clones, 97% to 99% found once; its top ten account for under 0.45%. Trimming at V came to 10 bases and at J to 4 bases, leaving 15 bases not matched to a gene. This CDR3 contains 16 residues. The germline V gene has CDR1 ENHRY and CDR2 SYGVKD. The V gene is TRBV10-3, the J gene TRBJ2-2, with 7 bases aligning to TRBD1. The sample comprised naive CD4+ T cells sorted from blood. Documented subset: CD45RA+ positively selected. The source is a man younger than 45 in good health. CDR3: CATTEHGQDLTGELFF. CDR3 nucleotides: TGTGCCACAACGGAACATGGACAGGACCTCACCGGGGAGCTGTTTTTT.